One sample yielded the 11 T cell receptor beta chains listed below, sequenced in a study of monozygotic twins with cystic fibrosis. The repertoire was sequenced with immunoSEQ multiplex PCR; TCRdb's copy has only in-frame clones and lacks some. Of some 30,000 clones detected, roughly 90% appear once; the ten largest clones hold approximately 0.9%. The sequenced sample was blood. These receptors all come from a girl between 2 and 10 years old with cystic fibrosis.

The J gene is TRBJ2-7, the V gene TRBV7-2, with a possible D match to TRBD2 (6 bases). Per the germline V gene, CDR1 is SGHTA and CDR2 is FQGNSA. CDR3 length equals 14 residues. Trimming left V 4 bases short and J 7 bases short, with 17 bases between. The CDR3 bases are TGTGCCAGCAGCTCCCGGGAGCCTTATGAAGAGCAGTACTTC. Translation gives CASSSREPYEEQYF.

The chain employs TRBV30 and TRBJ2-7; D not certain. This CDR3 region has 15 residues. Germline CDR1 GTSNPN, CDR2 SVGIG (reference sequence). Trimming stripped 3 bases from V and 2 bases from J, with 17 bases between. The CDR3 sequence: CAWSPFPGATYEQYF. The CDR3 nucleotides read TGTGCCTGGAGCCCATTCCCGGGCGCGACCTACGAGCAGTACTTC.

V gene TRBV6-5 combines with J gene TRBJ2-5; 7 nucleotides match TRBD2. Germline-derived CDR1 and CDR2 are MNHEY and SVGAGI. Trimming at V came to 4 bases and at J to 5 bases, leaving 7 bases not matched to a gene. This CDR3 region has 14 residues. The CDR3, as DNA: TGTGCCAGCAGTTCGAGCGGGATGGGGGAGACCCAGTACTTC. Its protein is CASSSSGMGETQYF.

The V gene is TRBV6-5, the J gene TRBJ2-2; D is possibly TRBD1 (5 bases). CDR1 MNHEY and CDR2 SVGAGI come from the germline V gene. The length of the CDR3 is 16 residues. V dropped 0 bases and J dropped 3 bases, with 11 bases sitting between them. The CDR3 bases are TGTGCCAGCAGTTACTCGGGGCCCCTGGACACCGGGGAGCTGTTTTTT. Translating it yields CASSYSGPLDTGELFF.

The J gene is TRBJ1-4, the V gene TRBV13; D is unresolved. V was shortened by 3 bases and J by 8 bases, with 22 bases between the two germline ends. CDR1 is PRHDT and CDR2 is FYEKMQ in the germline V gene (reference sequence). This CDR3 has 17 residues. CDR3 loop: CASSFKEGKRFGEKLFF. As DNA, the CDR3 is TGTGCCAGCAGCTTCAAGGAAGGTAAAAGGTTCGGGGAAAAACTGTTTTTT.

The chain joins TRBV14 to TRBJ1-2, with no clear D. V was trimmed by 4 bases and J by 13 bases, leaving 7 bases between them. There are 9 residues in the CDR3. Germline V gene sequence: CDR1 SGHDN, CDR2 FVKESK. The CDR3 reads CASSPPPTF. CDR3 bases: TGTGCCAGCAGCCCCCCGCCCACCTTC.

This rearrangement joins TRBV18 to TRBJ1-5, with 9 bases fitting TRBD1. Trimming took 8 bases from V and 0 from J; bases not matched to a gene: 17. In germline, CDR1 is KGHSH, CDR2 LQKENI. The CDR3 contains 19 residues. CDR3 protein: CASPDRGSRVGYSNQPQHF. DNA for the CDR3: TGTGCCAGCCCGGACAGGGGTTCCCGTGTTGGATATAGCAATCAGCCCCAGCATTTT. Based on the CDR3 plus reference TRBV18 and TRBJ1-5, the full variable domain is NAGVMQNPRHLVRRRGQEARLRCSPMKGHSHVYWYRQLPEEGLKFMVYLQKENIIDESGMPKERFSAEFPKEGPSILRIQQVVRGDSAAYFCASPDRGSRVGYSNQPQHFGDGTRLSIL.

V is TRBV6-5 and J is TRBJ2-7; tentatively, D is TRBD1 (7 bases). Trimming removed 5 bases from V and 5 bases from J, with 16 bases in between. Germline CDR1 MNHEY, CDR2 SVGAGI. CDR3 length equals 14 residues. CDR3 coding DNA: TGTGCCAGCAGTCCAGACAGGGACTTAGACGAGCAGTACTTC. Its protein product is CASSPDRDLDEQYF.

The chain joins TRBV29-1 to TRBJ1-1, with D maybe TRBD1 (6 bases). Trimming cost V 6 bases and J 4 bases, with 15 bases left between them. This CDR3 is built from 13 residues. Germline-derived CDR1 and CDR2 are SQVTM and ANQGSEA. This chain's CDR3 is CSVNDRSGTEAFF. In DNA, the CDR3 is TGCAGCGTGAACGACAGGAGCGGCACTGAAGCTTTCTTT.

The rearrangement uses TRBV5-4 and TRBJ2-1; D is possibly TRBD1 (5 bases). CDR1 SGHNT and CDR2 YYREEE come from the germline V gene (reference sequence). This CDR3 has 12 residues. V lost 1 base and J lost 11, with 10 bases in between. DNA for the CDR3: TGTGCCAGCAGCTTGTATCCAGGGAAGCAGTTCTTC. It codes for CASSLYPGKQFF.

The sample holds one count of this clone. This sequence joins TRBV5-8 and TRBJ1-1; D remains unclear. V lost 0 bases and J lost 1, with 19 bases in between. This CDR3 contains 18 residues. Germline lookup yields CDR1 SGHTS and CDR2 YDEGEE. For the CDR3, the DNA is TGTGCCAGCAGCTTGGCCGGGCAGCCATTAGGCGCGAACACTGAAGCTTTCTTT. Translation gives CASSLAGQPLGANTEAFF.